This T cell receptor (beta chain) was observed in a study of early T cells in non-severe SARS-CoV-2 infection. Individually, cDNA molecules had unique molecular identifiers attached to them. From the 5' RACE reads, TCRdb called clonotypes with MiXCR, one entry per CDR3 protein. The table includes more than 35,000 distinct CDR3 sequences, 11% detected once. V dropped 0 bases and J dropped 1 base, with 8 bases sitting between them. This CDR3 has 15 amino acids. Germline V gene data show CDR1 as SGHRS and CDR2 as YFSETQ. The sequence was collected from an adult who was a healthcare worker with PCR-confirmed SARS-CoV-2 infection or an uninfected control (not recorded which). V gene TRBV5-1 combines with J gene TRBJ2-1, with no clear D. The sample consisted of whole blood. Written as DNA, the CDR3 is TGCGCCAGCAGCTTGGGGGGTGTTTCCTACAATGAGCAGTTCTTC. Translated, it gives CASSLGGVSYNEQFF.